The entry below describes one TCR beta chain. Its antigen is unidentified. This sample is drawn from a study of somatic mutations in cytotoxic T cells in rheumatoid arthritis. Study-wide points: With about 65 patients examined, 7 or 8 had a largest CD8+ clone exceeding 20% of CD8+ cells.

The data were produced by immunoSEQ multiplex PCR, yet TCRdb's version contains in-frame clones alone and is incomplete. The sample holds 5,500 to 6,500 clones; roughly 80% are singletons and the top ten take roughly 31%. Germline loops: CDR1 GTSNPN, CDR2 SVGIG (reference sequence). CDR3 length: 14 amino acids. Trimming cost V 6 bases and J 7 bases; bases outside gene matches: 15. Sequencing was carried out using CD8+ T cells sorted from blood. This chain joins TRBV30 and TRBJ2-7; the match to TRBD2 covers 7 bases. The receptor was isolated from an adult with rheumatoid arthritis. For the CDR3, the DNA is TGTGCCTGCATCGTGACGGGAGGAACGAGGGAGCAGTACTTC. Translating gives CACIVTGGTREQYF.